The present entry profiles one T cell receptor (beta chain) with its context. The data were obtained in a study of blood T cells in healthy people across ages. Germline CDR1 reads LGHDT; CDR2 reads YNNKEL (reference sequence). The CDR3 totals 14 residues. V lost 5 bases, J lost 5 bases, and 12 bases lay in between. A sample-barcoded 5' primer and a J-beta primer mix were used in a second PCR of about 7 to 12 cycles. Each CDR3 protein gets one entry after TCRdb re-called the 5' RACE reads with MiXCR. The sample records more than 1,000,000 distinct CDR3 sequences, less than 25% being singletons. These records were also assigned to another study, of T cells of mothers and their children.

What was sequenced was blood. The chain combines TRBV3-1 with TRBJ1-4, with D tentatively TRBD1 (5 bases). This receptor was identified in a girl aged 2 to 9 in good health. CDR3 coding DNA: TGTGCCAGCAGCTCCGGGGCAGGAAATGAAAAACTGTTTTTT. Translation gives CASSSGAGNEKLFF.